The 17 T cell receptor beta chains below all came from one sample that was sequenced in a study of post-analysis software for immune sequencing data. General observations from the study: The study found TRBV5-6, TRBV5-1 and TRBV20-1 among a few TRBV segments more frequent in patients than controls.

No antigen is known for these receptors. The authors incorporated unique molecular identifiers into the TCR beta cDNA libraries. TCRdb independently ran MiXCR on the PCR reads; one entry per CDR3 protein. The repertoire holds about 800,000 distinct CDR3 sequences, 25% to 30% seen once, with more than 0.45% in the top ten. Sequencing input: blood. These receptors came from a girl aged 10-17 years with multiple sclerosis.

The V call is TRBV7-9, the J call TRBJ1-2; D is possibly TRBD1 (5 bases). V dropped 1 base and J dropped 10 bases, with 16 bases sitting between them. Germline-derived CDR1 and CDR2 are SEHNR and FQNEAQ (reference sequence). This CDR3 is 14 amino acids long. In nucleotides, the CDR3 is TGTGCCAGCAGCTTAGAAGGGGCCGAGGTTCCCTACACCTTC. Amino acid sequence: CASSLEGAEVPYTF.

In this sample, this clonotype turned up a few times. The chain is built from TRBV5-1 and TRBJ2-5; 8 bases agree with TRBD2. From germline, CDR1 is SGHRS and CDR2 YFSETQ. The CDR3 consists of 13 residues. V lost 7 bases, J lost 5 bases, and 7 bases stayed unmatched. The CDR3 nucleotides are TGCGCCAGCCAGCGGGAGCCGGAGGAGACCCAGTACTTC. Its translation is CASQREPEETQYF. The full variable domain, its missing parts supplied by reference TRBV5-1 and TRBJ2-5, is KAGVTQTPRYLIKTRGQQVTLSCSPISGHRSVSWYQQTPGQGLQFLFEYFSETQRNKGNFPGRFSGRQFSNSRSEMNVSTLELGDSALYLCASQREPEETQYFGPGTRLLVL.

The rearrangement uses TRBV7-9 and TRBJ2-1; D could derive from TRBD1 or TRBD2 (5 bases each). CDR3 length: 14 residues. V was cut by 3 bases and J by 12 bases, with 18 bases left in between. Germline-derived CDR1 and CDR2 are SEHNR and FQNEAQ (reference sequence). CDR3 region: CASSLGPQPRGQFF. The CDR3 coding sequence is TGTGCCAGCAGCTTGGGACCCCAACCCCGTGGGCAGTTCTTC.

Of note for this clonotype: A much more abundant neighbour one base away suggests this may be a read error. The chain carries TRBV12-3 or TRBV12-4 and TRBJ2-1; D is unclear. This CDR3 is built from 11 residues. The DNA of the CDR3 is TGTGCCGGCAGTTTCAACCCTGAGCAGTTCTTC. Translation gives CAGSFNPEQFF.

This clonotype was counted only a few times. The chain carries TRBV27 and TRBJ2-3, with D perhaps being TRBD1 or TRBD2 (5 bases each). V lost 5 bases and J lost 1, with 22 bases in between. The CDR3 extends over 18 amino acids. From germline, CDR1 is MNHEY and CDR2 SMNVEV (reference sequence). CDR3 DNA sequence: TGTGCCAGCAGTGACTCCTTCCAACTAGGGACCGGCACAGATACGCAGTATTTT. Protein sequence: CASSDSFQLGTGTDTQYF.

The CDR3 DNA follows: TGTGCCAGCAGCGCCGCTGGGACTAGCCGGGCGCAGACCCAGTACTTC. Encoded protein: CASSAAGTSRAQTQYF. The chain links TRBV7-2 to TRBJ2-5; 9 positions match TRBD2. The trim removed 5 bases at V and 6 bases at J, leaving 13 bases unmatched. Germline-derived CDR1 and CDR2 are SGHTA and FQGNSA. This CDR3 spans 16 amino acids.

This CDR3 is CASSPDRVYEQYF. DNA of the CDR3: TGTGCCAGCAGTCCAGACAGGGTCTACGAGCAGTACTTC. This chain uses TRBV12-3 or TRBV12-4 with TRBJ2-5, with 7 bases that match TRBD1. Near its end, the DNA agrees better with TRBJ2-7, so the J call may be wrong. This CDR3 is built from 13 residues.

The chain employs TRBV21-1 and TRBJ2-1; the table assigns TRBD2, which was not confirmed against the DNA. TRBV21-1 is a recognized pseudogene. CDR3 length equals 19 residues. CDR3 protein: CASSKNSLLERERANEQFF. As DNA, the CDR3 is TGTGCCAGCAGCAAAAACTCCCTCTTGGAGCGGGAGAGGGCGAATGAGCAGTTCTTC.

V gene TRBV6-6 combines with J gene TRBJ2-1, with D possibly being TRBD2 (7 bases). CDR3 length: 16 residues. V was pared by 7 bases and J by 3 bases, with 19 bases between. Germline V gene lookup returns CDR1 MNHNY and CDR2 SVGAGI (reference sequence). The CDR3 here is CASTRVGGGGYNEQFF. CDR3 nucleotides: TGTGCCAGCACTCGCGTCGGGGGAGGGGGCTACAATGAGCAGTTCTTC.

This clonotype was observed a few times. This chain connects TRBV7-2 to TRBJ2-7, with D possibly matching TRBD1 (6 bases). With 1 base removed from V and 6 bases from J, the gap between germline ends came to 13 bases. Germline V CDR1 and CDR2: SGHTA, FQGNSA. The CDR3 length is 14 residues. The CDR3 sequence: CASSLDPQGREQYF. CDR3 DNA sequence: TGTGCCAGCAGCTTAGACCCTCAGGGGCGCGAGCAGTACTTC. Supplemented by reference TRBV7-2 and TRBJ2-7, the full variable domain reads GAGVSQSPSNKVTEKGKDVELRCDPISGHTALYWYRQSLGQGLEFLIYFQGNSAPDKSGLPSDRFSAERTGGSVSTLTIQRTQQEDSAVYLCASSLDPQGREQYFGPGTRLTVT.

The table lists this clonotype with many counts. This chain connects TRBV10-3 to TRBJ1-5, with 7 bases fitting TRBD1. V shed 3 bases, J shed 1 base, and the junction held 6 bases outside the gene matches. CDR1 is ENHRY, CDR2 SYGVKD, per germline. This CDR3 spans 16 amino acids. DNA of the CDR3: TGTGCCATCAGTGACTCGACAGGGTTAAGCAATCAGCCCCAGCATTTT. This translates into CAISDSTGLSNQPQHF.

CDR3 in amino acids: CASSLLEVSPLHF. For the CDR3, the DNA is TGTGCCAGCAGCCTTCTAGAGGTGTCACCCCTCCACTTT. The chain links TRBV6-5 to TRBJ1-6; the D is unclear. This CDR3 region has 13 residues. Germline assignment: CDR1 MNHEY and CDR2 SVGAGI. Deletions cut 6 bases from V and 10 bases from J, with 13 bases between.

This clonotype occurred many times. The chain combines TRBV29-1 with TRBJ2-3; D unclear. Looked up from germline, CDR1 is SQVTM and CDR2 is ANQGSEA. V was shortened by 3 bases and J by 3 bases, with 7 bases between the two germline ends. The CDR3 sequence is 12 residues long. The CDR3: CSVDLSTDTQYF. The DNA of the CDR3 is TGCAGCGTTGATCTGAGTACAGATACGCAGTATTTT.

With regard to this clonotype: This may be a read error, as it is one base from a much larger clone. This rearrangement joins TRBV6-5 to TRBJ2-7, with D unclear. This CDR3 is built from 16 residues. The germline gives CDR1 MNHEY, CDR2 SVGAGI. Trimming took off 0 bases at V and 3 bases at J, with 15 bases between the two ends. CDR3 sequence reads: CASSYSGLPKDYEQYF. The CDR3, as DNA: TGTGCCAGCAGTTACTCAGGGTTGCCTAAAGACTACGAGCAGTACTTC.

This clonotype occurred a few times. The CDR3 nucleotides read TGTGCCGAACAGGGTTCCTCCTACGAGCAGTACTTC. It yields the protein CAEQGSSYEQYF. The J gene is TRBJ2-7, the V gene TRBV7-9, with D possibly TRBD1 on 6 matching bases. CDR1 is SEHNR, CDR2 FQNEAQ, per germline (reference sequence). V lost 11 bases and J lost 0, with 11 bases in between. The CDR3 covers 12 residues.

This clonotype was detected only a few times. V usage is TRBV4-3 and J usage is TRBJ2-1; 7 positions agree with TRBD1. The V gene end was trimmed by 2 bases and the J gene end by 5 bases; junction bases not matched to a gene: 3. The CDR3 consists of 14 residues. Germline assignment: CDR1 LGHNA and CDR2 YSLEER. CDR3: CASSQRGTDNEQFF. The CDR3 DNA reads as TGCGCCAGCAGCCAACGAGGGACAGACAATGAGCAGTTCTTC.

The sample holds a few counts of this clonotype. V usage is TRBV7-9 and J usage is TRBJ2-3; no firm D call. Germline CDR1 reads SEHNR; CDR2 reads FQNEAQ (reference sequence). Trimming cost V 8 bases and J 6 bases, with 15 bases left between them. The CDR3 runs to 13 residues. The CDR3 coding sequence is TGTGCCAGCGGATCTCGAGGAGCGGATACGCAGTATTTT. Protein sequence: CASGSRGADTQYF.